The 17 T cell receptor beta chains in this list originate from one sample, sequenced in a study of T cell responses to AZD1222 COVID-19 vaccine. TCRdb's table, derived via immunoSEQ multiplex PCR, lists solely in-frame clones and lacks some. In the table there are 95,000 to 110,000 clones, approximately 88% of which are singletons. Sequenced here: peripheral blood, sampled on day 0 of AZD1222 vaccination. The receptors come from an adult in good health.

The chain joins TRBV7-2 to TRBJ1-2, with TRBD1 as a possible D gene (6 bases). Looked up from germline, CDR1 is SGHTA and CDR2 is FQGNSA. V was trimmed by 1 base and J by 2 bases, leaving 14 bases between them. This CDR3 is 16 amino acids long. As DNA, the CDR3 is TGTGCCAGCAGCTTAGATTCAGGGGCGGTGAACTATGGCTACACCTTC. Translating gives CASSLDSGAVNYGYTF.

The chain combines TRBV3-1 (or the pseudogene TRBV3-2) with TRBJ2-6; no firm D call. CDR1 and CDR2 (germline): LGHDT, YNNKEL (reference sequence). The CDR3 extends over 13 amino acids. V dropped 3 bases and J dropped 3 bases, with 3 bases sitting between them. The CDR3 DNA is TGTGCCAGCAGCCAGGTTGGGGCCAACGTCCTGACTTTC. It codes for CASSQVGANVLTF.

The chain joins TRBV5-1 to TRBJ1-4; TRBD1 matches 7 bases. From germline, CDR1 is SGHRS and CDR2 YFSETQ. With V trimmed by 3 bases and J by 2 bases, 4 bases remained unmatched. This CDR3 region has 15 residues. The CDR3 bases are TGCGCCAGCAGCTCCACGACAGGGACTAATGAAAAACTGTTTTTT. Translation: CASSSTTGTNEKLFF.

This clone was picked up one time. The V gene is TRBV30, the J gene TRBJ1-1, with D hard to call. In germline, CDR1 is GTSNPN, CDR2 SVGIG (reference sequence). V was pared by 2 bases and J by 1 base, with 8 bases between. CDR3 length equals 13 residues. In nucleotides, the CDR3 is TGTGCCTGGAGTTCCTCGGGGAACACTGAAGCTTTCTTT. As protein: CAWSSSGNTEAFF.

The chain links TRBV19 to TRBJ2-1, with TRBD2 identical over 11 bases. Trimming took 3 bases from V and 2 from J; bases not matched to a gene: 6. The germline CDR1 and CDR2 sequences are LNHDA and SQIVND (reference sequence). The CDR3 sequence is 17 residues long. CDR3 in DNA: TGTGCCAGTAGTATGGAACTAGCGGGGGCGACCTACAATGAGCAGTTCTTC. Its translation: CASSMELAGATYNEQFF.

The chain recombines TRBV18 with TRBJ2-1, with TRBD2 matching over 8 bases. This CDR3 region has 13 residues. The germline V gene has CDR1 KGHSH and CDR2 LQKENI. Germline trimming cut 4 bases from V and 10 bases from J; bases unmatched to any gene: 6. The CDR3, as DNA: TGTGCCAGCTCACTGGGACTAGACCGAGAGCAGTTCTTC. Its protein is CASSLGLDREQFF.

This chain joins TRBV30 and TRBJ1-3; D unclear. The CDR3 loop spans 12 amino acids. V lost 4 bases, J lost 4 bases, and 8 bases lay in between. Germline CDR1 and CDR2: GTSNPN and SVGIG (reference sequence). The CDR3 DNA sequence: TGTGCCTGGAAGGCCGTCGGAAACACCATATATTTT. Translated, it gives CAWKAVGNTIYF.

There are a few counts of this clone. The chain recombines TRBV28 with TRBJ1-2, with a possible D match to TRBD1 (6 bases). Germline CDR1 reads MDHEN; CDR2 reads SYDVKM. The V end was cut by 4 bases, the J end by 7 bases, with 19 bases between. The CDR3 is 15 amino acids. CDR3 nucleotides: TGTGCCAGCAGTTCGAGTCAGGACCACAGGGCTGGCTACACCTTC. Translated: CASSSSQDHRAGYTF.

The chain joins TRBV27 to TRBJ1-2; D is unresolved. V gave up 11 bases and J gave up 4 bases, with 20 bases separating them. Germline assignment: CDR1 MNHEY and CDR2 SMNVEV (reference sequence). The CDR3 extends over 14 amino acids. The CDR3 sequence is CASQSLSRSYGYTF. The CDR3 DNA reads TGTGCCTCACAAAGTTTAAGTAGGAGCTATGGCTACACCTTC.

The chain is built from TRBV3-1 (or the pseudogene TRBV3-2) and TRBJ1-4; D is undetermined. The ends were cut back, 4 bases at V and 6 bases at J, with 12 bases in the middle. The CDR3 consists of 14 residues. Germline values: CDR1 LGHDT, CDR2 YNNKEL (reference sequence). The CDR3, as DNA: TGTGCCAGCAGCCGCGGGGTTGGAGATGAAAAACTGTTTTTT. Amino acids: CASSRGVGDEKLFF.

The CDR3 protein is CASSLELANEQYF. The CDR3 DNA reads TGCGCCAGCAGCTTGGAACTAGCAAACGAGCAGTACTTC. V and J are TRBV5-1 and TRBJ2-7, with a tentative D call TRBD2 (6 bases). Germline V gene data show CDR1 as SGHRS and CDR2 as YFSETQ. V lost 0 bases and J 5 bases, leaving 9 bases between the germline ends. The CDR3 totals 13 residues.

The J gene is TRBJ1-5, the V gene TRBV20-1; a weak D match, TRBD1 (5 bases). The germline V gene has CDR1 DFQATT and CDR2 SNEGSKA (reference sequence). The CDR3 has 11 residues. The CDR3 here is CSAQGFQPQHF. The CDR3 bases are TGCAGCGCTCAGGGTTTTCAGCCCCAGCATTTT.

The chain couples TRBV4-2 to TRBJ1-3; TRBD1 is a possible D gene (6 bases). Germline CDR1 and CDR2: LGHNA and YNFKEQ. The CDR3 runs to 18 residues. V shed 4 bases and J shed 0 bases, with 19 bases lying between them. In DNA form, the CDR3 reads TGTGCCAGCAGCCCCCCCCAACAGGGCCTCGTCTCTGGAAACACCATATATTTT. It codes for CASSPPQQGLVSGNTIYF.

This rearrangement joins TRBV9 to TRBJ1-2; D perhaps matches TRBD1 (6 bases). This CDR3 is built from 12 residues. The germline V gene has CDR1 SGDLS and CDR2 YYNGEE. The V end lost 3 bases, the J end lost 8 bases, and 11 bases lay between the germline ends. The DNA for the CDR3 is TGTGCCAGCAGCGCACAGGGTTACGGCTACACCTTC. The encoded protein is CASSAQGYGYTF.

The rearrangement links TRBV4-2 to TRBJ2-2; 7 bases match TRBD2. The trim removed 0 bases at V and 1 base at J, leaving 11 bases unmatched. Germline-derived CDR1 and CDR2 are LGHNA and YNFKEQ. The CDR3 consists of 19 residues. CDR3 sequence reads: CASSQELSASGVNTGELFF. For the CDR3, the DNA is TGTGCCAGCAGCCAAGAATTGAGCGCTAGCGGAGTGAACACCGGGGAGCTGTTTTTT.

The gene calls are TRBV9 and TRBJ1-2; 10 bases match TRBD1. This CDR3 spans 15 amino acids. Germline V gives CDR1 SGDLS, CDR2 YYNGEE. The ends lost 4 bases at V and 8 bases at J; junction bases unmatched: 11. CDR3 nucleotide sequence: TGTGCCAGCAGCATGCCGGGACAGGGGACTCGAGGCTACACCTTC. This translates into CASSMPGQGTRGYTF. Looking up the rest from reference TRBV9 and TRBJ1-2 gives the full variable domain: DSGVTQTPKHLITATGQRVTLRCSPRSGDLSVYWYQQSLDQGLQFLIQYYNGEERAKGNILERFSAQQFPDLHSELNLSSLELGDSALYFCASSMPGQGTRGYTFGSGTRLTVV.

This rearrangement joins TRBV2 to TRBJ1-6; 7 bases agree with TRBD1. Germline CDR1 SNHLY, CDR2 FYNNEI. The CDR3 has 16 amino acids. V shed 3 bases, J shed 6 bases, and the junction held 8 bases outside the gene matches. CDR3: CASSDPGGGGNSPLHF. In nucleotides, the CDR3 is TGTGCCAGCAGTGATCCAGGGGGAGGGGGTAATTCACCCCTCCACTTT.